Here is one T cell receptor beta chain with its context. Participants were aged roughly 18 to 89 years, lived in 25 or so US areas, and enrolled virtually. Donors were grouped by their self-reported clinical history. During the 2 weeks before they entered the study, exposed participants had met someone with a PCR-confirmed or clinician-diagnosed COVID-19 case. This sample was taken from a study of blood T cell repertoires in COVID-19. Study at large: The United States, Italy and Spain were the sources of the acute and convalescent COVID-19 samples.

The table came from immunoSEQ multiplex PCR; TCRdb's copy has only in-frame clones and leaves some out. The sample has 250,000 to 300,000 clones, 80% to 85% seen once; the top ten hold about 5%. Germline CDR1 and CDR2: SGHDT and YYEEEE. The length of the CDR3 is 15 residues. J was trimmed by 9 bases and V by 4 bases; bases with no gene match: 12. This TCR came from a man between 35 and 55 years old who had been exposed to COVID-19. The sequenced sample consisted of PBMCs or T cells enriched from blood (not recorded which). The chain uses TRBV5-6 and TRBJ2-4; 8 positions agree with TRBD1. The CDR3 DNA reads as TGTGCCAGCAGCCTGGACGGACAGGGCCGGAGCATTCAGTACTTC. As protein: CASSLDGQGRSIQYF.